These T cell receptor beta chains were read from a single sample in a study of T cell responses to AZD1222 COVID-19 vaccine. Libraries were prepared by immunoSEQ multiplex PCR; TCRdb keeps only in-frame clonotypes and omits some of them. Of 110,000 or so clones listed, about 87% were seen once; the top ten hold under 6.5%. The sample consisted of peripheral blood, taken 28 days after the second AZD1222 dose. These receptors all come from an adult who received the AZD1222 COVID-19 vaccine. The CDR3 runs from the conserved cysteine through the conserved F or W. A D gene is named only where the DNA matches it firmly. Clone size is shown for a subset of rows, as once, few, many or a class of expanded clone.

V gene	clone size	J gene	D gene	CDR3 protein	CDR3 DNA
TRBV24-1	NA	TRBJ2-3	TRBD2	CATSEIAGGGTDTQYF	TGTGCCACCAGTGAAATAGCGGGGGGGGGCACAGATACGCAGTATTTT
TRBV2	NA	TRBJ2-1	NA	CASSGTIEQFF	TGTGCCAGCAGCGGGACCATTGAGCAGTTCTTC
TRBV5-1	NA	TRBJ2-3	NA	CASSSYGSADTQYF	TGCGCCAGCAGCTCATATGGGTCCGCAGATACGCAGTATTTT
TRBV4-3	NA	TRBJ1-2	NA	CASSQDTGWGYTF	TGCGCCAGCAGCCAAGACACAGGTTGGGGCTACACCTTC
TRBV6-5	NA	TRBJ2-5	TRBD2	CASSSIAGAKETQYF	TGTGCCAGCAGTAGCATAGCGGGGGCTAAGGAGACCCAGTACTTC
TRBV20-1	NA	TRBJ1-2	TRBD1	CSASEGQSGPGYTF	TGCAGTGCTAGTGAGGGACAGAGTGGACCCGGCTACACCTTC
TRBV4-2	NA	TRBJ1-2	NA	CASSQEDYGYTF	TGTGCCAGCAGCCAAGAAGATTATGGCTACACCTTC
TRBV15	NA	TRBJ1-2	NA	CATSPFGKGYTF	TGTGCCACCAGCCCCTTCGGTAAGGGCTACACCTTC
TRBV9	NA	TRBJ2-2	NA	CASSRTVNTGELFF	TGTGCCAGCTCTAGGACGGTGAACACCGGGGAGCTGTTTTTT
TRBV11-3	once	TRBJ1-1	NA	CASSLDQGERAFF	TGTGCCAGCAGCTTAGACCAGGGAGAAAGGGCTTTCTTT
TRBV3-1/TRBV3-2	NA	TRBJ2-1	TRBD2	CASSQGLAGGLGNEQFF	TGTGCCAGCAGCCAGGGACTAGCGGGGGGGCTGGGGAATGAGCAGTTCTTC
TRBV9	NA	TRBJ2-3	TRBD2	CASSVSSGGRTDTQYF	TGTGCCAGCAGCGTGTCTAGCGGGGGACGGACAGATACGCAGTATTTT
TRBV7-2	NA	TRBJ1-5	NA	CASSQMGRLNQPQHF	TGTGCCAGCAGCCAAATGGGACGGCTCAATCAGCCCCAGCATTTT
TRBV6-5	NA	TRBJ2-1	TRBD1	CASSRDRGLDNEQFF	TGTGCCAGCAGCAGGGACAGGGGGCTTGACAATGAGCAGTTCTTC
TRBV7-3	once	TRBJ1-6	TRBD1	CASSYSGTVNSPLHF	TGTGCCAGCAGCTATTCGGGGACAGTTAATTCACCCCTCCACTTT
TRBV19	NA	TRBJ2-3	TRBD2	CASSQTSGSTDTQYF	TGTGCCAGTAGTCAGACTAGCGGCAGCACAGATACGCAGTATTTT
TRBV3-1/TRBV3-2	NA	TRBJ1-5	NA	CASSPGQSGQPQHF	TGTGCCAGCAGCCCAGGACAGTCAGGTCAGCCCCAGCATTTT
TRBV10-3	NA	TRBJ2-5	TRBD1	CAIRQGAGQETQYF	TGTGCCATCAGGCAGGGGGCTGGGCAAGAGACCCAGTACTTC
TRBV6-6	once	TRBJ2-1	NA	CASTLGSGGEQFF	TGTGCCAGCACCCTCGGTTCCGGCGGTGAGCAGTTCTTC
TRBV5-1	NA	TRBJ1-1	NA	CASSRPGTENTEAFF	TGCGCCAGCAGCAGGCCGGGGACGGAGAACACTGAAGCTTTCTTT
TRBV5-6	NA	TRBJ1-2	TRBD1	CASSLGQGVSYGYTF	TGTGCCAGCAGCTTGGGACAGGGGGTATCCTATGGCTACACCTTC
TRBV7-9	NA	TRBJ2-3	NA	CASSLLTSTDTQYF	TGTGCCAGCAGCTTACTTACTAGCACAGATACGCAGTATTTT
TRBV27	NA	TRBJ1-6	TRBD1	CASSRQGAYSSPLHF	TGTGCCAGCAGTCGACAGGGGGCTTATAGTTCACCCCTCCACTTT
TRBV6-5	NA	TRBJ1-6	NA	CASSPTGGESPLHF	TGTGCCAGCAGCCCCACCGGGGGGGAGTCACCCCTCCACTTT
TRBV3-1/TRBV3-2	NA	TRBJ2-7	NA	CASSQDWGNYEQYF	TGTGCCAGCAGCCAAGACTGGGGGAACTACGAGCAGTACTTC
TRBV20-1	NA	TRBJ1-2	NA	CSAYLNLGYTF	TGCAGTGCCTACTTAAATTTAGGCTACACCTTC
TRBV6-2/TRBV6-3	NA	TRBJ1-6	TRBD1	CASSYGQGAASYNSPLHF	TGTGCCAGCAGTTACGGGCAGGGGGCCGCATCCTATAATTCACCCCTCCACTTT
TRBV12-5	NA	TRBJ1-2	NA	CASGLVLTASGNDYGYTF	TGTGCTAGTGGTTTGGTACTGACAGCGTCCGGTAACGACTATGGCTACACCTTC
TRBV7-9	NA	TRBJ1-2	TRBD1	CASTAGQAYYGYTF	TGTGCCAGCACCGCCGGACAGGCCTACTATGGCTACACCTTC
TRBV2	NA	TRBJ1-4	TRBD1	CASTPDRGFGKLFF	TGTGCCAGCACTCCGGACAGGGGATTTGGAAAACTGTTTTTT
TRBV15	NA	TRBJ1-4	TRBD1	CATSRDGRTGLNEKLFF	TGTGCCACCAGCAGAGATGGCAGGACAGGACTAAATGAAAAACTGTTTTTT
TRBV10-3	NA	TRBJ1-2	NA	CAISESQERGYTF	TGTGCCATCAGTGAGTCACAGGAAAGGGGCTACACCTTC
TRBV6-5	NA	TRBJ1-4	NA	CASREGGAPNEKLFF	TGTGCCAGCAGGGAGGGGGGGGCGCCTAATGAAAAACTGTTTTTT
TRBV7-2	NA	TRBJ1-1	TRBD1	CASSLAGGQGGAEAFF	TGTGCCAGCAGCTTAGCGGGGGGACAGGGGGGAGCTGAAGCTTTCTTT
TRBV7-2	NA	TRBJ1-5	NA	CAITFGDSNQPQHF	TGTGCCATCACGTTCGGCGATAGCAATCAGCCCCAGCATTTT
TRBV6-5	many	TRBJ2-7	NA	CASTSSGSYEQYF	TGTGCCAGCACCTCCAGCGGGTCCTACGAGCAGTACTTC
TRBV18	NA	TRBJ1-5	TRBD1	CASSPDRGQNQPQHF	TGTGCCAGCTCACCGGACAGGGGGCAAAATCAGCCCCAGCATTTT
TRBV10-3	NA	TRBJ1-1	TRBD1	CAISDGTVNTEAFF	TGTGCCATCAGTGATGGGACAGTGAACACTGAAGCTTTCTTT